This TCR beta chain was recovered during a study of blood T cell repertoires in COVID-19. Looking at the study overall: In each case, the material was cDNA or gDNA derived from T cells, B-cell-depleted T cells, or PBMCs.

The V gene lost 1 base and the J gene lost 0 bases, with 9 bases spanning the gap. The germline CDR1 and CDR2 sequences are ENHRY and SYGVKD. The CDR3 extends over 16 amino acids. Original analysis: Amplified reference gene primers provided the basis for estimating nucleated cell counts. Sequencing used immunoSEQ multiplex PCR; TCRdb keeps in-frame clones, though not all of them. V and J calls and clone size are copied from that table; D and trimming were computed from the DNA. The table has hundreds of thousands of clones, just under 90% seen once. Clinical histories supplied by participants themselves formed the basis of cohort assignment.

The clonotype was recovered from a woman between 25 and 40 years old who had recovered from COVID-19. V and J are TRBV10-3 and TRBJ2-2; possible D gene TRBD2, 5 bases. The sequenced material came from PBMCs or T cells enriched from blood (not recorded which). The CDR3 DNA reads as TGTGCCATCAGTGAGTGGGGTAGCGCGAACACCGGGGAGCTGTTTTTT. This sequence encodes CAISEWGSANTGELFF.